This TCR beta chain emerged from a study of blood T cell repertoires in COVID-19 (dated by TCRdb to the early 2020s). At the level of the whole study: Samples from collaborators originated in the United States, Italy and Spain and spanned both the acute and convalescent phases of COVID-19. Subjects who had been exposed to COVID-19, were actively infected with it, or had recovered from it provided the deeply sampled blood TCRbeta repertoires that made up the dataset. Nearly every sample came with metadata listing a de-identified subject ID, COVID-19 status, age in years and sex. Samples came from the ongoing ImmuneRACE study (first 160 participants) plus 1,254 subjects from 6 global collaborators. The repertoires were released in a freely available public database meant as a resource for research on the immune response to SARS-CoV-2. The prospective study material was composed of cDNA or gDNA derived from T cells, B-cell-depleted T cells, or PBMCs. Where HLA class I and class II types were available, the types were taken from metadata supplied by the sample provider, not from assay-based typing.

TCRbeta CDR3 regions were amplified from genomic DNA using the immunoSEQ Assay, a bias-controlled multiplex PCR. The original methods were these. Nucleated cell counts per sample were estimated from amplification of reference gene primers within the assay. To quantify the absolute abundance of each unique TCRbeta CDR3 rearrangement, sequence reads were collapsed and filtered. For each sample, productive Simpson clonality was calculated by taking the square root of Simpson's diversity index across productive rearrangements. The source is immuneACCESS, and TCRdb retained only in-frame sequences with V and J called. Part of the clones is not carried over; for the studies checked, unresolved V genes explain less than half of this, and the remainder is unexplained. V, J and clone size derive from that table, while D and trimming were established from the DNA sequence. This sample holds 310,000 or so clones; over 75% were observed only once. 9.5% of the sample belongs to the ten largest clones.

A word on this clone: The antigen this receptor binds is unknown. No qualities accompany the bases; no much larger clone lies one base away.

General study outcomes and caveats: Clinical and demographic metadata were provided uncurated, with the amount varying by source and participant.

Participants in the prospective study were enrolled through a virtual design, were aged about 18 to 90 years, and lived in 24 United States geographic areas. In the prospective study, participants were assigned to cohorts based on the clinical history participants reported in a screening survey and a study questionnaire. For ImmuneRACE Cohort 3, a participant was defined as recovered based on two consecutive negative NP/OP PCR tests, clearance by a healthcare professional, or resolution of symptoms. In the prospective study, whole blood, serum and a nasopharyngeal or oropharyngeal swab were collected from each participant by mobile phlebotomists. Over a roughly two-month period, participants in the prospective study had the option of providing additional blood draws and questionnaires. Before DNA extraction, blood samples from the prospective study were shipped at room temperature or frozen. CDR1 and CDR2, looked up from the germline V gene (reference sequence), are WNHNN and SYGVQD. From its cysteine to its phenylalanine, the CDR3 spans 14 amino acids. Of the read, only the CDR3 DNA is kept; its 42 bases are in frame from base 1. Germline trimming: 5 bases from V, 8 bases from J; junction bases outside gene matches: 6.

The TCR was taken from a woman between 40 and 50 years old who had recovered from COVID-19. This sequence uses TRBV10-1 and TRBJ1-6, and 7 junction bases match TRBD1. The sample comprised PBMCs or T cells enriched from blood (not recorded which). The bases are TGCGCCAGCAGTTACAGGGGACGTGATTCACCCCTCCACTTT. Translated, this is CASSYRGRDSPLHF.